This entry lists 2 T cell receptor beta chains sequenced from one sample in a study of T cells in localized non-small cell lung cancer. TCRdb's copy holds only in-frame clones and misses some; the assay was immunoSEQ multiplex PCR. The table records approximately 83,000 clones, roughly 91% of them present only once. Specimen: PBMCs, collected before any cancer treatment. These receptors originate from a woman aged 40 to 75 with stage II squamous cell lung carcinoma.

V usage is TRBV25-1 and J usage is TRBJ1-1; D unclear. The CDR3 spans 11 residues. V dropped 9 bases and J dropped 11 bases, with 16 bases sitting between them. Germline CDR1 and CDR2: MGHDK and SYGVNS. CDR3 nucleotides: TGTGCCAGTAGAAGTCCTATGTTCGCTTTCTTT. Amino acid sequence: CASRSPMFAFF.

V is TRBV5-4 and J is TRBJ2-5; TRBD2 matches 11 bases. This CDR3 is built from 16 residues. Germline-derived CDR1 and CDR2 are SGHNT and YYREEE (reference sequence). V shed 4 bases and J 5 bases; nucleotides not matched to a gene: 10. Here the CDR3 DNA reads TGTGCCAGCAGCACCCCACTAGCGGGGGCCGGTGAGACCCAGTACTTC. This sequence encodes CASSTPLAGAGETQYF.